What follows are 27 T cell receptor beta chains derived from one specimen sequenced in a study of beta chain bispecific antibodies for T cell cancers. Findings of the study overall: The leukemia cells, rather than normal T cells, gave most of the targeted TRBV signal. After anti-TRBV12 rather than anti-CD19 exposure, TRBV12-3 made up approximately 99% less of total TRBV signal.

TCRdb reanalysed the 5' RACE reads using MiXCR and keeps one entry per CDR3 protein. The sample has tens of thousands of distinct CDR3 sequences, about 2% seen once. These receptors have no identified antigens. Either OKT3 anti-CD3 antibody or CD3/CD28 beads expanded T cells from blood mononuclear cells over about three days. The specimen was healthy donor T cells cultured with leukemia cells, collected from a culture containing a bispecific antibody targeting TCR Vbeta12. All receptors derive from a human donor in good health. Some clones in this sample may be carry-over from other donors' samples.

This clonotype occurred many times. This chain uses TRBV29-1 with TRBJ2-3, with TRBD2 matching over 8 bases. Germline V gene lookup returns CDR1 SQVTM and CDR2 ANQGSEA. The CDR3 is 14 residues long. V dropped 4 bases and J dropped 1; count of bases not matched to a gene: 4. The CDR3 loop is CSVGEAGGTDTQYF. Here the CDR3 DNA reads TGCAGCGTTGGGGAAGCGGGGGGCACAGATACGCAGTATTTT.

This clonotype has at least ten counts. The chain is built from TRBV19 and TRBJ1-2; a weak D match, TRBD1 (5 bases). Trimming left V 3 bases short and J 6 bases short, with 11 bases between. The CDR3 runs to 13 residues. Per the germline V gene, CDR1 is LNHDA and CDR2 is SQIVND (reference sequence). In DNA, the CDR3 is TGTGCCAGTAGTATCGCCAGGGTCGATGGCTACACCTTC. Translation: CASSIARVDGYTF.

Sample share makes this clonotype medium-sized. The chain is built from TRBV6-5 and TRBJ1-5, with 10 bases fitting TRBD1. With V trimmed by 5 bases and J by 5 bases, 3 bases remained unmatched. This CDR3 contains 14 residues. Germline lookup yields CDR1 MNHEY and CDR2 SVGAGI. The CDR3 here is CASSPGTGDQPQHF. CDR3 nucleotides: TGTGCCAGCAGTCCTGGGACAGGGGATCAGCCCCAGCATTTT.

This clonotype showed up many times. The V call is TRBV7-9, the J call TRBJ1-1; D gene unclear. Looked up from germline, CDR1 is SEHNR and CDR2 is FQNEAQ (reference sequence). Trimming removed 5 bases at V and 3 bases at J, with 16 bases between. This CDR3 is built from 15 residues. The CDR3 reads CASSPVQRADTEAFF. The CDR3 DNA reads TGTGCCAGCAGCCCCGTTCAGAGGGCAGACACTGAAGCTTTCTTT.

The V call is TRBV5-1, the J call TRBJ2-1; TRBD2 agrees at 8 bases. V dropped 5 bases and J dropped 8; count of bases not matched to a gene: 6. The length of the CDR3 is 13 residues. Germline CDR1 and CDR2: SGHRS and YFSETQ. The CDR3 sequence: CASSYSGDDEQFF. The CDR3 bases are TGCGCCAGCAGTTATAGCGGGGATGATGAGCAGTTCTTC.

This clonotype is classed as medium-sized. V is TRBV20-1 and J is TRBJ2-3; 9 bases are a match to TRBD1. V shed 1 base and J 0 bases; nucleotides not matched to a gene: 5. CDR1 and CDR2 from the germline V gene are DFQATT and SNEGSKA (reference sequence). This CDR3 is 16 amino acids long. CDR3 nucleotides: TGCAGTGCTAGAGCTTTACAGGGGGCTAGCACAGATACGCAGTATTTT. This sequence encodes CSARALQGASTDTQYF.

This clonotype was detected many times. The genes are TRBV20-1 and TRBJ1-3, with 8 bases that match TRBD1. The CDR3 covers 16 residues. Looked up from germline, CDR1 is DFQATT and CDR2 is SNEGSKA (reference sequence). The V segment lost 5 bases and the J segment 1 base; nucleotides outside the gene matches: 10. CDR3 nucleotides: TGCAGTGCTCCTCGGACAGGGTGGCGATCTGGAAACACCATATATTTT. Its translation: CSAPRTGWRSGNTIYF.

Many counts were recorded for this clonotype. The chain employs TRBV5-1 and TRBJ1-6, with a possible D match to TRBD1 (5 bases). The germline V gene encodes CDR1 SGHRS and CDR2 YFSETQ. This CDR3 has 14 amino acids. Trimming took 7 bases from V and 8 from J, leaving 16 bases between them. CDR3 coding DNA: TGCGCCAGCCAAGTACCCGGAGGGGATTCACCCCTCCACTTT. This encodes CASQVPGGDSPLHF.

Many counts were recorded for this clonotype. The chain employs TRBV28 and TRBJ2-7; TRBD2 agrees at 10 bases. There are 13 residues in the CDR3. Germline V lookup: CDR1 MDHEN, CDR2 SYDVKM. The V gene end was trimmed by 4 bases and the J gene end by 7 bases; junction bases not matched to a gene: 4. CDR3 amino acids: CASSSRLAGEQYF. As DNA, the CDR3 is TGTGCCAGCAGTTCCCGACTAGCGGGTGAGCAGTACTTC.

This clonotype occurred many times. This chain connects TRBV7-9 to TRBJ2-5; 7 nucleotides line up with TRBD2. The junction had 7 bases not matched to a gene; V was cut back by 1 base and J by 5 bases. CDR1 is SEHNR, CDR2 FQNEAQ, per germline (reference sequence). The CDR3 is 15 amino acids. The CDR3 bases are TGTGCCAGCAGCTTAGTCCAGGGAGGGCGGGAGACCCAGTACTTC. Amino acids: CASSLVQGGRETQYF.

This clonotype was recorded at least ten times. This rearrangement joins TRBV10-3 to TRBJ1-5, with no clear D. The CDR3 sequence is 13 residues long. Germline CDR1 is ENHRY and CDR2 is SYGVKD. V dropped 3 bases and J dropped 0 bases, with 3 bases sitting between them. The DNA of the CDR3 is TGTGCCATCAGTGAATATAGCAATCAGCCCCAGCATTTT. Protein: CAISEYSNQPQHF.

By sample fraction, this clonotype is medium-sized. V gene TRBV7-9 combines with J gene TRBJ2-1; 7 positions agree with TRBD1. The CDR3 is 18 amino acids. Unmatched junction bases numbered 13, after V lost 5 bases and J lost 0 bases. Germline lookup yields CDR1 SEHNR and CDR2 FQNEAQ (reference sequence). The DNA of the CDR3 is TGTGCCAGCAGCCCACATTCCTCAGGGGGTCTCTCCTACAATGAGCAGTTCTTC. Its translation is CASSPHSSGGLSYNEQFF.

This clonotype was picked up many times. The chain employs TRBV28 and TRBJ1-4, with D maybe TRBD1 (6 bases). The CDR3 loop spans 17 amino acids. Per germline, CDR1 MDHEN and CDR2 SYDVKM. V lost 6 bases to trimming and J lost 6 bases, with 23 bases between them. The CDR3 DNA is TGTGCCAGCAGCTGGTCTCTCTTGACGGGGGGGCATGAAAAACTGTTTTTT. Translation: CASSWSLLTGGHEKLFF.

This clonotype is categorized as medium-sized. The V and J genes are TRBV27 and TRBJ2-3; D not resolved. V lost 1 base to trimming and J lost 1 base, with 6 bases between them. Germline CDR1 and CDR2: MNHEY and SMNVEV (reference sequence). The CDR3 contains 14 residues. CDR3 bases: TGTGCCAGCAGTTTATGGCGCGGCACAGATACGCAGTATTTT. Amino acids: CASSLWRGTDTQYF.

This chain joins TRBV24-1 and TRBJ1-1, with D tentatively TRBD1 (5 bases). Germline CDR1 KGHDR, CDR2 SFDVKD. V was pared by 2 bases and J by 6 bases, with 12 bases between. The CDR3 is 14 residues long. The DNA of the CDR3 is TGTGCCACCAGTGATTCGTCCAGGGTAGCTGAAGCTTTCTTT. This codes for CATSDSSRVAEAFF.

This clonotype was counted ten times or more. The chain has TRBV6-6 and TRBJ1-2, with D possibly matching TRBD1 (5 bases). The CDR3 extends over 16 amino acids. The germline V and J ends were trimmed by 6 bases and 2 bases, with 19 bases remaining between them. Germline V lookup: CDR1 MNHNY, CDR2 SVGAGI (reference sequence). The CDR3 protein is CASRGSWARGNYGYTF. The CDR3 DNA reads TGTGCCAGCAGGGGAAGCTGGGCCCGGGGGAACTATGGCTACACCTTC.

This clonotype was counted many times. The chain is built from TRBV7-9 and TRBJ2-1, with D possibly matching TRBD1 (6 bases). V was trimmed by 10 bases and J by 4 bases, leaving 14 bases between them. The germline V gene encodes CDR1 SEHNR and CDR2 FQNEAQ (reference sequence). This CDR3 comprises 13 residues. The chain's CDR3 is CATGRGTYNEQFF. The CDR3 DNA is TGTGCCACTGGTCGAGGGACATACAATGAGCAGTTCTTC.

In its sample, this clonotype was seen many times. The chain uses TRBV20-1 and TRBJ1-1; D gene unclear. The germline CDR1 and CDR2 sequences are DFQATT and SNEGSKA (reference sequence). CDR3 length equals 15 residues. Trimming left V 3 bases short and J 0 bases short, with 14 bases between. CDR3 sequence (DNA): TGCAGTGCTAGGGGCTGGGTCACCTTGAACACTGAAGCTTTCTTT. Its protein is CSARGWVTLNTEAFF.

This clonotype was seen ten or more times. The chain has TRBV7-9 and TRBJ2-2, with 10 positions matching TRBD1. V gave up 7 bases and J gave up 1 base; unmatched junction bases: 3. The germline V gene encodes CDR1 SEHNR and CDR2 FQNEAQ (reference sequence). The length of the CDR3 is 15 residues. The CDR3 reads CASTRTGGNTGELFF. The CDR3 DNA sequence: TGTGCCAGCACCAGGACAGGGGGGAACACCGGGGAGCTGTTTTTT.

This clonotype occurred many times. The rearrangement joins TRBV7-3 to TRBJ2-2; D may be TRBD2 (7 bases). This CDR3 spans 16 amino acids. Germline-derived CDR1 and CDR2 are SGHTA and FQGTGA. Trimming stripped 2 bases from V and 4 bases from J, with 14 bases between. The CDR3 protein is CASSLGGGLGTGELFF. The CDR3, as DNA: TGTGCCAGCAGCTTAGGCGGGGGCCTAGGCACCGGGGAGCTGTTTTTT.

This clonotype was seen ten or more times. This rearrangement joins TRBV20-1 to TRBJ1-3, with TRBD1 identical over 8 bases. The V and J ends lost 5 bases and 2 bases, in that order; junction bases with no gene match: 8. The CDR3 is made up of 15 amino acids. Germline-derived CDR1 and CDR2 are DFQATT and SNEGSKA (reference sequence). As DNA, the CDR3 is TGCAGTGCTCTATTACAGGGGGTGGCTGGAAACACCATATATTTT. This encodes CSALLQGVAGNTIYF.

This clonotype appeared once. Since no conserved phenylalanine or tryptophan closes the CDR3, a read error is the likely cause. This rearrangement joins TRBV3-1 to TRBJ2-7; maybe TRBD2 (6 bases). CDR3 length: 17 residues. Germline V gives CDR1 LGHDT, CDR2 YNNKEL (reference sequence). The CDR3 DNA sequence: TGTGCCAGCAGACAAGATGTCGCCGGGGGAGCAGGCTACGAGCAGTACTTA. The encoded protein is CASRQDVAGGAGYEQYL.

In this sample, this clonotype turned up many times. The chain carries TRBV6-5 and TRBJ2-7; D call uncertain. The CDR3 loop spans 15 amino acids. V was clipped by 6 bases and J by 7 bases, with 22 bases between them. CDR1 and CDR2 from the germline V gene are MNHEY and SVGAGI. This chain's CDR3 is CASSPGEAPPGEQYF. As DNA, the CDR3 is TGTGCCAGCAGCCCCGGCGAGGCCCCCCCTGGGGAGCAGTACTTC.

This clonotype appeared many times. V usage is TRBV5-1 and J usage is TRBJ2-1; D unclear. Germline CDR1 SGHRS, CDR2 YFSETQ. The germline V and J ends were trimmed by 2 bases and 5 bases, with 17 bases remaining between them. CDR3 size: 16 residues. CDR3 sequence (DNA): TGCGCCAGCAGCTTAAGTGTGGACCCCCCCAACAATGAGCAGTTCTTC. The encoded protein is CASSLSVDPPNNEQFF.

This clonotype has a handful of counts. The gene calls are TRBV18 and TRBJ2-3; D is unresolved. The CDR3 is 13 residues long. Trimming left V 3 bases short and J 1 base short, with 5 bases between. CDR1 KGHSH and CDR2 LQKENI come from the germline V gene. The CDR3 region is CASSPTGTDTQYF. CDR3 sequence (DNA): TGTGCCAGCTCACCTACTGGCACAGATACGCAGTATTTT.

The table lists this clonotype with many counts. The chain is built from TRBV5-5 and TRBJ2-7; a possible D gene is TRBD2 (6 bases). From germline, CDR1 is SGHKS and CDR2 YYEKEE (reference sequence). The CDR3 sequence is 14 residues long. Trimming pared 3 bases from V and 0 bases from J, leaving 10 bases between. CDR3 coding DNA: TGTGCCAGCAGCTCGGGACTCAGCTCCTACGAGCAGTACTTC. Residues: CASSSGLSSYEQYF.

This clonotype was counted ten times or more. The rearrangement links TRBV27 to TRBJ1-1, with D perhaps TRBD1 (6 bases). V was clipped by 5 bases and J by 0 bases, with 13 bases between them. From germline, CDR1 is MNHEY and CDR2 SMNVEV (reference sequence). The CDR3 has 15 residues. CDR3 sequence reads: CASSPAAGVNTEAFF. The CDR3, as DNA: TGTGCCAGCAGTCCCGCGGCAGGGGTGAACACTGAAGCTTTCTTT.